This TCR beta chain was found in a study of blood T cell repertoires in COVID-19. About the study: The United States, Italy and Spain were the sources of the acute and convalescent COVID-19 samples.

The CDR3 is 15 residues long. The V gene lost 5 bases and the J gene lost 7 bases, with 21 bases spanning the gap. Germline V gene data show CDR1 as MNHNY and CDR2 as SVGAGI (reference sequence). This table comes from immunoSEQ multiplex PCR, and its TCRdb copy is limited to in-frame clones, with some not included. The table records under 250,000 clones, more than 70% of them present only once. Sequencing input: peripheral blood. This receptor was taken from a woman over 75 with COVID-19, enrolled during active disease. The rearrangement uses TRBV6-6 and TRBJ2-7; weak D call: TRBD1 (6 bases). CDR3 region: CASSVIRTAKGEQYF. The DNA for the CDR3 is TGTGCCAGCAGTGTTATAAGGACAGCGAAGGGGGAGCAGTACTTC.